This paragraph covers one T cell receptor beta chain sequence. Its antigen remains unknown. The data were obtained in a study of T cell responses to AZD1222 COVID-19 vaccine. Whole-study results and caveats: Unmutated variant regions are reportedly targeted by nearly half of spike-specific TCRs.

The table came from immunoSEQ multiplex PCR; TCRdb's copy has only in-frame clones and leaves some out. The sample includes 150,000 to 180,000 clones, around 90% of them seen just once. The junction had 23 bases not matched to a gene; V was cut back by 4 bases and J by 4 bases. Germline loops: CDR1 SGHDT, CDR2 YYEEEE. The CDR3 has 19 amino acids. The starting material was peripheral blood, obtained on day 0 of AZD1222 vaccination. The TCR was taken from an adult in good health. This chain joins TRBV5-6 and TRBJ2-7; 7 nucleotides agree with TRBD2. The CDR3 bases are TGTGCCAGCAGCGGGATAGATACTGTGCCAGCGGGGACTCGGTACGAGCAGTACTTC. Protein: CASSGIDTVPAGTRYEQYF.